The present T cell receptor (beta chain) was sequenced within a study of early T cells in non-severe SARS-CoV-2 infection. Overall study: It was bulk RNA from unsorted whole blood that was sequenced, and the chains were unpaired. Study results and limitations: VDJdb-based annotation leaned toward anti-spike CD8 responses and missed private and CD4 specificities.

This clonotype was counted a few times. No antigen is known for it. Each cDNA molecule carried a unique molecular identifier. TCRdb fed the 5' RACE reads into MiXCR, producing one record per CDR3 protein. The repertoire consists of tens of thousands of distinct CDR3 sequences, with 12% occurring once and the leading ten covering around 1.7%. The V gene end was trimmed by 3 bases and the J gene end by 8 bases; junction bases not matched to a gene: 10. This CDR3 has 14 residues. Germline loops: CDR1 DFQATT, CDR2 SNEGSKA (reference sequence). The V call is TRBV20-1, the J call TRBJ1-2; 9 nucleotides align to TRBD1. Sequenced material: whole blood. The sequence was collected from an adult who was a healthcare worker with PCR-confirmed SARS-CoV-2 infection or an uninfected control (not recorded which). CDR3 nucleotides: TGCAGTGCTAGGGGGGACAGGGTCATGAAAGGCTACACCTTC. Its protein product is CSARGDRVMKGYTF.